The present T cell receptor beta chain was sequenced within a study of T cell repertoires in cytomegalovirus infection. Study as a whole: Matching HLA type and CMV infection were both indicated by public TCR beta signatures.

Notes on the study in general: Public TCR beta family frequency separated CMV-and-HLA carriers, including in an independent cohort. The ex vivo response was dominated by HLA-C-restricted CMV-specific TCR beta clonotypes.

Germline loops: CDR1 MNHEY, CDR2 SMNVEV (reference sequence). The CDR3 sequence is 18 residues long. The J segment lost 3 bases and the V segment lost 7 bases, leaving 17 bases of the junction unmatched. TCRdb passed the reads through MiXCR, listing each CDR3 protein once. This sample carries almost 500,000 distinct CDR3 sequences, approximately 11% of them seen once, and the ten largest clones take roughly a tenth. As regards this clonotype: Its target is not known.

The rearrangement links TRBV27 to TRBJ2-1; 8 bases align to TRBD1. This receptor was identified in a human donor in good health (CMV status not recorded). Some clones in this sample may be carry-over from other donors' samples. The specimen was PBMCs. The CDR3 region has the DNA TGTGCCAGCACTAGGGACAGGTCCCCTTTTGGGGGCTACAATGAGCAGTTCTTC. This codes for CASTRDRSPFGGYNEQFF.